This TCR beta chain is from a study of blood T cells in healthy people across ages (dated by TCRdb to between 2014 and 2017). Background for the entire study: In model experiments, template switching captured roughly one uniquely barcoded TCR beta cDNA molecule for every two T cells. The study measured age-related changes in TCR beta repertoire diversity using deep sequencing normalized with unique cDNA molecular identifiers. Donors were grouped into four age groups: young (average about 15 years), middle-aged (39), aged (around 56) and long-lived (about 82). To avoid experimental bias, donors of different ages were distributed randomly across sequencing lanes. Two additional independent replicas of 1 million unique cDNA reads from the same blood draw were analyzed for two donors (one aged 18 to 30 and one aged 80 or older). What the research found in general, with its limitations: The CMV infection status of donors was not known, potentially confounding age-related changes in expanded clonotypes. As age increased, observed TCR beta diversity per million T cells dropped in a roughly linear way, and a significant reduction was already evident by age 40. Conclusive comparison of naive and antigen-experienced compartments was prevented by the profiling of bulk unsorted PBMCs. There was a strong correlation between observed TCR beta diversity and the percentage of naive T cells measured by flow cytometry. Compared with the aged group, more naive CD4+ T cells, fewer expanded clones and increased TCR diversity were shown by the long-lived group, suggesting age selection. Estimates of total diversity based on one million sequenced T cells were considered lower bounds and underestimates.

Libraries were made using 5' RACE. This sample was sequenced with an Illumina HiSeq 2500. A second PCR of 7 to 11 cycles was run with a J-beta primer mix and a sample-barcoded 5' primer. Each TCR beta cDNA molecule received a unique molecular identifier from a template-switch 5' adaptor carrying 12 random nucleotides. Each sample yielded at least 3 million CDR3-containing paired-end reads. The Mint cDNA synthesis kit, primed by a TRBC-specific oligonucleotide, was used to synthesize first-strand cDNA from all RNA. All cDNA was treated with uracil-DNA glycosylase and then went through a first 18-cycle PCR with the universal primers M1SS and BC2_uni_R. Concerning the study's data processing: Each sample was normalized by randomly selecting 1 million high-quality reads, each carrying a distinct molecular identifier. Instead of being binned into consensus sequences, reads that shared molecular identifiers were thrown out. MiTCR, run with a Q25 quality threshold and the strictest error-elimination algorithm, handled CDR3 identification, clonotype clustering and error correction. A nonparametric unseen species model with Euler transformation was used to estimate a lower bound on total TCR beta diversity. The raw public reads went through TCRdb reprocessing: fastp at Q25, MiXCR clone calling, in-frame beta chains kept. Every entry covers one CDR3 protein and lists the most common genes and DNA from its rows. TCRdb assigned the V and J calls; the authors' analysis was not used. Here the sample has about 680,000 distinct CDR3 sequences; more than 40% occur a single time. 25% to 35% of the sample lies in the top ten.

The CDR1 and CDR2 encoded by the germline V gene (reference sequence) are GTSNPN and SVGIG. V lost 5 bases and J lost 2 bases; the stretch between them is 11 bases long. Reading from cysteine to phenylalanine, the CDR3 counts 13 amino acids. The sequence is cut down to CDR3 DNA, 39 bases in frame from base 1. On this clonotype: Its antigen is not yet known. Nothing much larger sits one base from this clone, and base qualities are not available.

Systemically healthy Caucasian individuals from Russia, 39 in total and aged roughly 6 to 100 years, were included as donors. Roughly 9 milliliters of peripheral blood were drawn from each donor into EDTA-treated Vacutainer tubes. Ficoll-Paque density-gradient centrifugation was used to isolate PBMCs, with at least 7 million per sample. Trizol reagent was used to extract total RNA from PBMCs, with at least 5 micrograms per sample. The percentages of naive CD45RAhigh/CD27high T cells were determined by flow cytometry on a PBMC aliquot from every donor. This receptor chain uses TRBV30 and TRBJ2-3; possibly the D gene is TRBD1, per 6 matching bases. The TCR comes from a woman aged 55-70 years in good health. The source material was blood. For the CDR3, the sequence is CAWDRSNTDTQYF. In nucleotide form, the sequence is TGTGCCTGGGACAGGAGTAACACAGATACGCAGTATTTT.